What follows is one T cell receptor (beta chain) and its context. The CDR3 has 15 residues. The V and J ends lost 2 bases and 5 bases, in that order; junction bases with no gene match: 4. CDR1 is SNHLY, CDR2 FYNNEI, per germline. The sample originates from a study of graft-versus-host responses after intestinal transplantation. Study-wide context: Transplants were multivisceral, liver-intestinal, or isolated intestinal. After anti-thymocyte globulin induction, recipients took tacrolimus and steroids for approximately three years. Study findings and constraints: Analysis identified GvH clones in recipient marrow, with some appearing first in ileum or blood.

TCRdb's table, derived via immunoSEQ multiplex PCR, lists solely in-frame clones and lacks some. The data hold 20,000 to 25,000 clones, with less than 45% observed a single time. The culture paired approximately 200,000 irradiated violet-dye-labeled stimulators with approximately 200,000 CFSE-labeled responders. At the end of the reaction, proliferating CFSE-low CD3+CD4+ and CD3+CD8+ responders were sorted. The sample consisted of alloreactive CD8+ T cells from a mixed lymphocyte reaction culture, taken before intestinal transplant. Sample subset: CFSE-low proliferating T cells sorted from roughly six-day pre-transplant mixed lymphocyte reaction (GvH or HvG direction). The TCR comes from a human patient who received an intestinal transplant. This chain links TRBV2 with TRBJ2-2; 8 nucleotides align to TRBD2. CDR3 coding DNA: TGTGCCAGCAGTGAAATGGGACTAGGTACCGGGGAGCTGTTTTTT. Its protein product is CASSEMGLGTGELFF.